The present T cell receptor beta chain was sequenced within a study of T cells expressing NK-cell markers. For each CDR3 protein, TCRdb gives one entry from its re-call of the 5' RACE reads, without DNA. This sample's clone table lists about 390,000 distinct CDR3 sequences. The sample consisted of blood T cells: a sorted CD56 or NKG2C T cell subset, CD4+ or CD8+ T cells, or bulk PBMC T cells (not recorded which). The sequence was collected from a woman in her fifties or sixties in good health.

CDR3 region: CASNAVSSSYEQYF. J is TRBJ2-7 and V is TRBV6-6. CDR3 size: 14 residues. Germline CDR1 and CDR2: MNHNY and SVGAGI (reference sequence).